One sample yielded the 8 T cell receptor beta chains listed below, sequenced in a study of T cells in Graves' hyperthyroidism and ophthalmopathy. Amplification of TCR beta CDR3 regions used RNA as the template. TCR CDR3 regions were first amplified by RT-PCR with HTBI primers. One entry per CDR3 protein results from TCRdb running MiXCR on the multiplex PCR reads. The sample consists of approximately 260,000 distinct CDR3 sequences, about 15% of them appearing once. What was sequenced was blood. These receptors all stem from a woman between 45 and 60 years old with Graves' hyperthyroidism that later progressed to Graves' ophthalmopathy.

In this sample, this clonotype turned up many times. The chain has TRBV5-1 and TRBJ2-3, with TRBD2 identical over 9 bases. Per germline, CDR1 SGHRS and CDR2 YFSETQ. The length of the CDR3 is 14 residues. V lost 2 bases to trimming and J lost 4 bases; unmatched junction nucleotides: 2. In DNA, the CDR3 is TGCGCCAGCAGCTTTAGCGGGAGTTCAGATACGCAGTATTTT. Translation gives CASSFSGSSDTQYF.

This clonotype was observed many times. The chain is built from TRBV2 and TRBJ2-1, with 9 bases identical to TRBD1. Germline lookup yields CDR1 SNHLY and CDR2 FYNNEI. CDR3 length equals 15 residues. The V segment lost 2 bases and the J segment 3 bases; nucleotides outside the gene matches: 2. The CDR3: CASSERDRVYNEQFF. As DNA, the CDR3 is TGTGCCAGCAGTGAAAGGGACAGGGTCTACAATGAGCAGTTCTTC.

This clonotype was detected ten times or more. The V gene is TRBV20-1, the J gene TRBJ2-1, with TRBD2 as a possible D gene (5 bases). The germline CDR1 and CDR2 sequences are DFQATT and SNEGSKA (reference sequence). The CDR3 extends over 15 amino acids. The V gene lost 3 bases and the J gene lost 6 bases, with 18 bases spanning the gap. The DNA of the CDR3 is TGCAGTGCTAGTTCCCTAGCTAGGGTGGCCAATGAGCAGTTCTTC. It codes for CSASSLARVANEQFF.

This chain joins TRBV25-1 and TRBJ1-1, with D unresolved. Germline V gene lookup returns CDR1 MGHDK and CDR2 SYGVNS. V was cut by 4 bases and J by 1 base, with 7 bases left in between. The CDR3 is 13 residues long. The CDR3 is CASSVYRNTEAFF. The CDR3 DNA reads as TGTGCCAGCAGTGTGTACAGGAACACTGAAGCTTTCTTT.

This clonotype has a count of ten or more. This chain connects TRBV7-3 to TRBJ2-1, with 15 bases fitting TRBD2. The junction had 7 bases not matched to a gene; V was cut back by 4 bases and J by 6 bases. CDR1 SGHTA and CDR2 FQGTGA come from the germline V gene. This CDR3 region has 17 residues. The CDR3 here is CASSSRTSGRVGNEQFF. CDR3 DNA: TGTGCCAGCAGCTCAAGGACTAGCGGGAGGGTAGGCAATGAGCAGTTCTTC.

This clonotype showed up many times. This rearrangement joins TRBV12-3 or TRBV12-4 to TRBJ2-1, with D perhaps TRBD1 (5 bases). The germline V and J ends were trimmed by 3 bases and 8 bases, with 17 bases remaining between them. The CDR3 runs to 15 residues. CDR3 nucleotides: TGTGCCAGCAGTTTTGGCACAGGTGTATCGTATGAGCAGTTCTTC. It codes for CASSFGTGVSYEQFF.

This chain links TRBV9 with TRBJ1-6; the D is unclear. The V end lost 2 bases, the J end lost 8 bases, and 14 bases lay between the germline ends. This CDR3 spans 15 amino acids. Looked up from germline, CDR1 is SGDLS and CDR2 is YYNGEE. CDR3 amino acids: CASSVGDGPYSPLHF. Here the CDR3 DNA reads TGTGCCAGCAGCGTTGGAGACGGCCCCTATTCACCCCTCCACTTT. Supplemented by reference TRBV9 and TRBJ1-6, the full variable domain reads DSGVTQTPKHLITATGQRVTLRCSPRSGDLSVYWYQQSLDQGLQFLIQYYNGEERAKGNILERFSAQQFPDLHSELNLSSLELGDSALYFCASSVGDGPYSPLHFGNGTRLTVT.

This clonotype was recorded at least ten times. The rearrangement joins TRBV27 to TRBJ2-1, with TRBD2 identical over 9 bases. This CDR3 has 17 amino acids. V lost 5 bases, J lost 1 base, and 9 bases stayed unmatched. Germline-derived CDR1 and CDR2 are MNHEY and SMNVEV (reference sequence). CDR3 amino acids: CASSHFGAGGSYNEQFF. The CDR3 DNA reads TGTGCCAGCAGTCACTTCGGGGCGGGAGGGTCCTACAATGAGCAGTTCTTC.